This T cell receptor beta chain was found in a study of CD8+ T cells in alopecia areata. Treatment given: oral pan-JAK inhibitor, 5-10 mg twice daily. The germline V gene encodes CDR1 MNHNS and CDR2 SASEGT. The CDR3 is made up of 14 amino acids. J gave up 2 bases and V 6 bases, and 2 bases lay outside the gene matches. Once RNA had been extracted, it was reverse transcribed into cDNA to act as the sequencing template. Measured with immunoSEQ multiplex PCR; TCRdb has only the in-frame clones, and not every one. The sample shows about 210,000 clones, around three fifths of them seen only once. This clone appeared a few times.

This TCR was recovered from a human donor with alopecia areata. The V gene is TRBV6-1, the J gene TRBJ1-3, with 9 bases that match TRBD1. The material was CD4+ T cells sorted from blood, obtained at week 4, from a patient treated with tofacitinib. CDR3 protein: CASSRTGAGNTIYF. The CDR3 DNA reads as TGTGCCAGCAGCCGGACAGGGGCTGGAAACACCATATATTTT.